A selection of T cell receptor beta chains follows, all from one sample in a study of cytomegalovirus exposure and HLA in healthy donors. TCRdb keeps only in-frame clones here, not all; method: immunoSEQ multiplex PCR. Here the sample spans about 180,000 clones, about three quarters being singletons. The source material was PBMCs. All receptors derive from a man aged 18 to 29 in good health and CMV-seronegative. Each CDR3 is given with its conserved first and last residue.

J: TRBJ2-1
V: TRBV30
CDR3: CAWSVNWLGNEQFF

J: TRBJ1-1
V: TRBV19
CDR3: CASSMEGFRTEAFF

J: TRBJ1-5
V: TRBV19
CDR3: CASQLLRDRGLRLNQPQHF

J: TRBJ2-7
V: TRBV21-1
CDR3: CASSTPHRDRGYEQYF

J: TRBJ1-5
V: TRBV19
CDR3: CASSIGTGARQPQHF

J: TRBJ2-7
V: TRBV10-3
CDR3: CAGGRPRGEQYF

J: TRBJ2-3
V: TRBV5-1
CDR3: CASSPRTSSTDTQYF

J: TRBJ1-1
V: TRBV29-1
CDR3: CSVSAGRPNTEAFF

J: TRBJ1-2
V: TRBV7-2
CDR3: CASSQKLAGTNYGYTF

J: TRBJ2-3
V: TRBV5-6
CDR3: CASQLGLAGSTDTQYF

J: TRBJ1-1
V: TRBV5-4
CDR3: CASSLEWGLGTEAFF

J: TRBJ2-7
V: TRBV11-3
CDR3: CASSSPGASGLSYEQYF

J: TRBJ2-2
V: TRBV5-1
CDR3: CASSRTGGDAGELFF

J: TRBJ2-7
V: TRBV30
CDR3: CASSTSFYEQYF

J: TRBJ2-3
V: TRBV5-6
CDR3: CASSSIAGITDTQYF

J: TRBJ1-4
V: TRBV15
CDR3: CATSRVALPEEKLFF

J: TRBJ2-7
V: TRBV30
CDR3: CAWSYRESEQYF

J: TRBJ2-3
V: TRBV27
CDR3: CASGRGVWYQYF

J: TRBJ1-4
V: TRBV7-9
CDR3: CASSLSLELQNEKLFF

J: TRBJ1-6
V: TRBV5-4
CDR3: CASRPGTGGRNSPLHF

J: TRBJ1-4
V: TRBV18
CDR3: CASSRTGGEKLFF

J: TRBJ2-7
V: TRBV11-3
CDR3: CASSLDRGDSYEQYF

J: TRBJ2-7
V: TRBV27
CDR3: CASSLGGLSYEQYF

J: TRBJ1-1
V: TRBV6-5
CDR3: CASSFTGGTEAFF

J: TRBJ2-7
V: TRBV5-1
CDR3: CASSPGTGGLYEQYF

J: TRBJ1-5
V: TRBV19
CDR3: CASTDSYRQGFNQPQHF

J: TRBJ2-5
V: TRBV29-1
CDR3: CSVAEGGTQYF

J: TRBJ1-2
V: TRBV7-2
CDR3: CASILSQGNYGYTF

J: TRBJ1-1
V: TRBV4-1
CDR3: CASSQDWDSFVTEAFF

J: TRBJ1-6
V: TRBV23-1
CDR3: CASTRQGVEGATYNSPLHF

J: TRBJ2-3
V: TRBV9
CDR3: CASSVEVLRGDTQYF

J: TRBJ2-3
V: TRBV7-2
CDR3: CASSFTRTSGSTDTQYF

J: TRBJ2-2
V: TRBV5-1
CDR3: CASSLMGHTGELFF

J: TRBJ1-5
V: TRBV19
CDR3: CASSVTGGSNQPQHF

J: TRBJ2-2
V: TRBV13
CDR3: CASSNPTGRFANTGELFF

J: TRBJ1-5
V: TRBV6-1
CDR3: CASSGDSGEPQHF

J: TRBJ2-7
V: TRBV4-2
CDR3: CASSQLAGANYEQYF

J: TRBJ1-2
V: TRBV7-9
CDR3: CASSPGGTVLGGYTF

J: TRBJ2-1
V: TRBV30
CDR3: CAWSRRGPSSYNEQFF

J: TRBJ2-1
V: TRBV7-2
CDR3: CASSLLGLDEQFF

J: TRBJ2-7
V: TRBV7-8
CDR3: CASSLLAGDEQYF

J: TRBJ2-1
V: TRBV18
CDR3: CASSPGTSGSNEQFF

J: TRBJ1-5
V: TRBV2
CDR3: CASSTQGARNQPQHF

J: TRBJ1-2
V: TRBV28
CDR3: CASRSQPYGYTF

J: TRBJ1-3
V: TRBV7-9
CDR3: CASSRDSGNTIYF